A single sample gave rise to the 2 T cell receptor beta chains below, sequenced in a study of blood T cell repertoires in COVID-19. Sequencing was performed with immunoSEQ multiplex PCR; in TCRdb, only in-frame clones are kept and a portion is missing. The repertoire holds about 230,000 clones, with around 80% as singletons. The sample consisted of peripheral blood. The receptors stem from a man aged 35-49 years who had recovered from COVID-19.

The chain joins TRBV19 to TRBJ2-7, with 9 positions matching TRBD1. V trimming: 5 bases; J trimming: 10 bases; junction bases outside the gene matches: 9. This CDR3 region has 13 residues. Germline CDR1 reads LNHDA; CDR2 reads SQIVND (reference sequence). CDR3 protein: CASSWGQGSLQYF. The CDR3 DNA is TGTGCCAGTAGTTGGGGACAGGGATCTCTTCAGTACTTC.

J is TRBJ1-2 and V is TRBV24-1; 7 bases align to TRBD1. The CDR3 sequence is 14 residues long. CDR1 is KGHDR, CDR2 SFDVKD, per germline. Losses at the gene ends were 2 bases for V and 2 bases for J; bases not matched to a gene: 1. In DNA form, the CDR3 reads TGTGCCACCAGTGATTCGGACAGGAACTATGGCTACACCTTC. Protein sequence: CATSDSDRNYGYTF.